Presented here are 4 T cell receptor beta chains from one specimen sequenced in a study of human T cells and chemical hapten exposure. The time point is: patch test 1, 2 weeks after DPC sensitization. The treatment denotes: therapeutic diphenylcyclopropenone sensitization with weekly scalp DPC. TCRdb reprocessed the RACE reads via MiXCR and lists one record per CDR3 protein. The sample carries approximately 350,000 distinct CDR3 sequences, about 7% recorded once. The source was whole blood, collected in connection with sensitization to the hapten diphenylcyclopropenone (DPC). These receptors were taken from a woman aged 18 to 35 with alopecia areata. Some clones in this sample may be carry-over from other donors' samples.

This clonotype was seen a handful of times. The CDR3 DNA reads TGTGCCAGCAGGATAGCGGGGGCCTACACAGATACGCAGTATTTT. This sequence encodes CASRIAGAYTDTQYF. The chain is built from TRBV2 and TRBJ2-3; 9 nucleotides match TRBD2. CDR1 SNHLY and CDR2 FYNNEI come from the germline V gene. J lost 2 bases, V lost 6 bases, and 6 bases had no gene match. This CDR3 is 15 amino acids long.

This clonotype has a handful of counts. The chain joins TRBV5-1 to TRBJ2-7; TRBD1 aligns across 11 bases. Germline CDR1 is SGHRS and CDR2 is YFSETQ. The ends lost 3 bases at V and 7 bases at J; junction bases unmatched: 3. The CDR3 sequence is 13 residues long. The CDR3 region has the DNA TGCGCCAGCAGCTCCGGGACAGGGGGGGAGCAGTACTTC. Protein sequence: CASSSGTGGEQYF.

This clonotype was seen at least ten times. This chain uses TRBV7-2 with TRBJ2-6; no clear D gene. The CDR3 covers 15 residues. Germline lookup yields CDR1 SGHTA and CDR2 FQGNSA. Between the trimmed V and J ends, which lost 2 bases and 3 bases, there was a span of 8 bases. CDR3 sequence reads: CASSLLDGGANVLTF. The CDR3 bases are TGTGCCAGCAGCTTATTAGACGGTGGGGCCAACGTCCTGACTTTC.

The chain uses TRBV6-5 and TRBJ1-1, with unresolved D. V shed 10 bases and J shed 0 bases, with 15 bases lying between them. Germline values: CDR1 MNHEY, CDR2 SVGAGI. The CDR3 is 14 amino acids. The CDR3 here is CATTPASLNTEAFF. CDR3 nucleotides: TGTGCCACTACCCCAGCCTCATTGAACACTGAAGCTTTCTTT.